This record concerns one T cell receptor beta chain sequence. Its target is not known. A split of CD4+ cells into CD45RA+ naive and CD45RA-negative memory subsets was performed. This sample was included in a study of shared clonotypes between healthy human individuals. Study results and caveats: Inspection by rarefaction showed sorted-subset sequencing to be incomplete despite large depth. Among the subsets, naive ones generally showed larger estimated richness than memory ones.

Germline V gene lookup returns CDR1 MNHNS and CDR2 SASEGT. Deletions cut 8 bases from V and 6 bases from J, with 17 bases between. The length of the CDR3 is 13 residues. In the source study's methods: ImmunoSEQ output held junction-only sequences without quality scores, so filtering differed. The data were produced by immunoSEQ multiplex PCR, yet TCRdb's version contains in-frame clones alone and is incomplete. D and trimming were read from the DNA, whereas the V and J calls and clone size are those reported in that table. The repertoire consists of approximately 1.5 million clones, with approximately 98% occurring once and the leading ten covering about 0.42%.

The rearrangement links TRBV6-1 to TRBJ2-7; TRBD1 might be the D (6 bases). The sequence derives from a man under 40 in good health. Sequenced material: naive CD4+ T cells sorted from blood. The subset denotes: CD45RA+ positively selected. The DNA for the CDR3 is TGTGCCAGCCTGAGGGGACAACTTAGCGAGCAGTACTTC. Its protein product is CASLRGQLSEQYF.